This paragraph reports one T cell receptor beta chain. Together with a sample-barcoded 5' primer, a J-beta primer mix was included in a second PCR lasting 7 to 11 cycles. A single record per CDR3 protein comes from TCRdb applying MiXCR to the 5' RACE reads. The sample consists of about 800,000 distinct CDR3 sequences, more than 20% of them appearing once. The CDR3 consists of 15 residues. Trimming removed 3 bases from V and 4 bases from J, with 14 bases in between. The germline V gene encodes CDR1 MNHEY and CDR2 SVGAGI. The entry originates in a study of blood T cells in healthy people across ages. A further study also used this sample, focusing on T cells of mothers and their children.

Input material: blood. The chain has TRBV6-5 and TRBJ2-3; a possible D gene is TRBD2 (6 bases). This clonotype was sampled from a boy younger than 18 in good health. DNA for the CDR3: TGTGCCAGCAGTTATACGGGGGACCGGCCAGATACGCAGTATTTT. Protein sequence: CASSYTGDRPDTQYF.